The text below deals with one T cell receptor beta chain. Repertoires were generated with immunoSEQ multiplex PCR, while TCRdb's copy carries only in-frame clones and drops some. The profile covers about 2 million clones, with 85% to 95% appearing a single time and about 1.1% taken by the ten largest. Naive CD8 isolation took CD45RO-negative cells positively selected for CCR7 and excluded terminally differentiated effector memory CD45RA+ cells. This sample was taken from a study of shared clonotypes between healthy human individuals. This clonotype originated in a man aged 18 to 35 in good health. Sample: naive CD8+ T cells sorted from blood.

The CDR3 DNA is TGTGCCAGCAGTGGGGGTCGGGCCCTCTCCTACGAGCAGTACTTC. This sequence encodes CASSGGRALSYEQYF. V is TRBV6-1 and J is TRBJ2-7; D unclear. Trimming removed 4 bases from V and 0 bases from J, with 13 bases in between. From germline, CDR1 is MNHNS and CDR2 SASEGT. The CDR3 covers 15 residues.